Below, 18 T cell receptor beta chains from the same sample are listed, as sequenced in a study of T cells after somatic rescue of genetic block. Using immunoSEQ multiplex PCR, the repertoire was profiled, and TCRdb retains in-frame clones only, with some absent. Among tens of thousands of clones listed, roughly 91% were seen once. The material sequenced was peripheral blood mononuclear cells (PBMCs). Receptor source: a young man.

V gene TRBV7-8 combines with J gene TRBJ2-3; possibly TRBD1 or TRBD2 for D (5 bases each). The germline CDR1 and CDR2 sequences are SGHVS and FQNEAQ. Trimming took off 0 bases at V and 2 bases at J, with 21 bases between the two ends. The CDR3 consists of 19 residues. The CDR3 loop is CASSLAGTDPTRDTDTQYF. CDR3 in DNA: TGTGCCAGCAGCTTAGCGGGGACCGACCCCACGAGGGACACAGATACGCAGTATTTT.

The V call is TRBV9, the J call TRBJ2-3; no clear D gene. Germline loops: CDR1 SGDLS, CDR2 YYNGEE. The length of the CDR3 is 14 residues. V lost 3 bases and J lost 2, with 10 bases in between. This CDR3 reads CASSESGSTDTQYF. CDR3 nucleotide sequence: TGTGCCAGCAGCGAAAGTGGGTCCACAGATACGCAGTATTTT.

V is TRBV2 and J is TRBJ2-3; 7 bases are a match to TRBD1. Germline CDR1 reads SNHLY; CDR2 reads FYNNEI. There are 15 residues in the CDR3. Trimming cost V 6 bases and J 0 bases; bases outside gene matches: 6. CDR3 in amino acids: CASRRQGLSTDTQYF. CDR3 coding DNA: TGTGCCAGCAGGCGACAGGGTCTAAGCACAGATACGCAGTATTTT.

The V call is TRBV5-1, the J call TRBJ1-1; D remains ambiguous. Trimming pared 5 bases from V and 7 bases from J, leaving 9 bases between. The CDR3 has 11 amino acids. Germline V gene data show CDR1 as SGHRS and CDR2 as YFSETQ. The CDR3 loop is CASRFGGEAFF. As DNA, the CDR3 is TGCGCCAGCAGATTTGGTGGTGAAGCTTTCTTT.

The CDR3 protein is CASSPTTAPDTQYF. DNA of the CDR3: TGTGCCAGCTCACCTACGACCGCCCCAGATACGCAGTATTTT. The V call is TRBV18, the J call TRBJ2-3; no definite D call. Trimming removed 3 bases from V and 4 bases from J, with 11 bases in between. The CDR3 totals 14 residues. Germline CDR1 reads KGHSH; CDR2 reads LQKENI.

The V gene is TRBV9, the J gene TRBJ2-7; D may be TRBD1 (6 bases). CDR1 is SGDLS, CDR2 YYNGEE, per germline. The CDR3 runs to 14 residues. V dropped 1 base and J dropped 7 bases, with 15 bases sitting between them. The CDR3 sequence is CASSVWEGGYEQYF. Here the CDR3 DNA reads TGTGCCAGCAGCGTATGGGAAGGGGGTTATGAGCAGTACTTC.

The chain employs TRBV18 and TRBJ2-7; TRBD1 aligns across 7 bases. Germline V gene lookup returns CDR1 KGHSH and CDR2 LQKENI. V was clipped by 2 bases and J by 3 bases; unmatched bases: 7. The CDR3 has 15 residues. The CDR3 protein is CASSPFQGVIYEQYF. CDR3 DNA sequence: TGTGCCAGCTCACCATTTCAGGGGGTGATCTACGAGCAGTACTTC. Using reference TRBV18 and TRBJ2-7 for the parts outside the CDR3, the full variable domain is NAGVMQNPRHLVRRRGQEARLRCSPMKGHSHVYWYRQLPEEGLKFMVYLQKENIIDESGMPKERFSAEFPKEGPSILRIQQVVRGDSAAYFCASSPFQGVIYEQYFGPGTRLTVT.

The rearrangement uses TRBV11-2 and TRBJ2-7; D unresolved. Trimming removed 7 bases from V and 3 bases from J, with 10 bases in between. Per germline, CDR1 SGHAT and CDR2 FQNNGV. This CDR3 region has 12 residues. The DNA of the CDR3 is TGTGCCAGCAACTCTTGGGGCTACGAGCAGTACTTC. Translated: CASNSWGYEQYF.

The rearrangement uses TRBV6-5 and TRBJ1-4; TRBD1 is a possible D gene (5 bases). Germline V gives CDR1 MNHEY, CDR2 SVGAGI. The CDR3 length is 15 residues. Between the trimmed V and J ends, which lost 4 bases and 5 bases, there was a span of 14 bases. The CDR3 DNA reads TGTGCCAGCAGTTCGGCCGGGACGGGGAATGAAAAACTGTTTTTT. It encodes CASSSAGTGNEKLFF.

The V gene is TRBV11-2, the J gene TRBJ2-1, with D uncertain. The CDR3 is 14 amino acids. Germline V gene lookup returns CDR1 SGHAT and CDR2 FQNNGV. V was trimmed by 2 bases and J by 7 bases, leaving 12 bases between them. CDR3: CASSLRTPGNEQFF. CDR3 in DNA: TGTGCCAGCAGCTTAAGGACCCCGGGTAATGAGCAGTTCTTC.

The chain uses TRBV21-1 and TRBJ2-4. TRBV21-1 is a documented pseudogene. The CDR3 length is 16 residues. DNA of the CDR3: TGTGCCAGCAGCAAAGGGGATATCGAGTCCGAAAACATTCAGTACTTC. It encodes CASSKGDIESENIQYF.

The chain is built from TRBV18 and TRBJ1-1, with D possibly being TRBD1 (5 bases). The CDR3 has 15 residues. Germline CDR1 reads KGHSH; CDR2 reads LQKENI. The ends were cut back, 4 bases at V and 5 bases at J, with 17 bases in the middle. CDR3 amino acids: CASSHPGQERTEAFF. DNA for the CDR3: TGTGCCAGCTCACACCCTGGACAAGAGAGGACTGAAGCTTTCTTT.

The rearrangement uses TRBV6-6 and TRBJ1-2; TRBD1 matches 7 bases. Germline V gene lookup returns CDR1 MNHNY and CDR2 SVGAGI (reference sequence). V lost 4 bases to trimming and J lost 6 bases; unmatched junction nucleotides: 8. CDR3 length: 14 residues. CDR3 nucleotides: TGTGCCAGCAGTTTGAGGGGGCGGTATGATGGCTACACCTTC. Translated: CASSLRGRYDGYTF.

The chain is built from TRBV19 and TRBJ1-4, with D maybe TRBD1 (5 bases). The V end lost 4 bases, the J end lost 8 bases, and 14 bases lay between the germline ends. The germline gives CDR1 LNHDA, CDR2 SQIVND (reference sequence). The CDR3 has 14 amino acids. The CDR3 nucleotides are TGTGCCAGTAGTAACGGGGCCATCTACGAAAAACTGTTTTTT. As protein: CASSNGAIYEKLFF.

J is TRBJ2-7 and V is TRBV27, with 8 bases fitting TRBD1. This CDR3 is 15 amino acids long. Germline V gene data show CDR1 as MNHEY and CDR2 as SMNVEV (reference sequence). The V gene end was trimmed by 6 bases and the J gene end by 2 bases; junction bases not matched to a gene: 9. Written as DNA, the CDR3 is TGTGCCAGCAGCGCACCCGGACAGGGAACCTACGAGCAGTACTTC. Translating gives CASSAPGQGTYEQYF.

The chain joins TRBV18 to TRBJ2-1; D ambiguous. V was shortened by 0 bases and J by 0 bases, with 9 bases between the two germline ends. Looked up from germline, CDR1 is KGHSH and CDR2 is LQKENI. The CDR3 loop spans 16 amino acids. For the CDR3, the DNA is TGTGCCAGCTCACCACCGGCAAAAAGCTCCTACAATGAGCAGTTCTTC. Residues: CASSPPAKSSYNEQFF.

Only one count was recorded for this clone. The rearrangement links TRBV11-3 to TRBJ2-3, with TRBD2 matching over 8 bases. Germline CDR1 reads SGHNT; CDR2 reads YENEEA. V was pared by 5 bases and J by 0 bases, with 4 bases of the junction left unmatched. CDR3 length: 15 residues. The CDR3 nucleotides are TGTGCCAGCAGCCTAGGACTAGCTAGCACAGATACGCAGTATTTT. Amino acid sequence: CASSLGLASTDTQYF.

V and J are TRBV6-5 and TRBJ1-1; D not certain. The germline CDR1 and CDR2 sequences are MNHEY and SVGAGI. CDR3 length: 14 residues. The V end was cut by 3 bases, the J end by 1 base, with 9 bases between. CDR3 loop: CASSYKRRNTEAFF. The CDR3 DNA follows: TGTGCCAGCAGTTATAAGCGGAGGAACACTGAAGCTTTCTTT.